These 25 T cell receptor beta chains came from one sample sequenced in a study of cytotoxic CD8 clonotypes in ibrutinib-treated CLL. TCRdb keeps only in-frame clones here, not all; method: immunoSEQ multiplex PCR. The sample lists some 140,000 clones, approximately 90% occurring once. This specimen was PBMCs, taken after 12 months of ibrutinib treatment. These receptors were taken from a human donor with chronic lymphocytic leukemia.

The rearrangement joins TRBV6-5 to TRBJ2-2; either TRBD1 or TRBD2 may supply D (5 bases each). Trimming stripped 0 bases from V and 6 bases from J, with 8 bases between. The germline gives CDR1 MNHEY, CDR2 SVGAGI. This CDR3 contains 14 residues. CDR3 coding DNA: TGTGCCAGCAGTTACTCCCGAGGGGCCGGGGAGCTGTTTTTT. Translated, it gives CASSYSRGAGELFF.

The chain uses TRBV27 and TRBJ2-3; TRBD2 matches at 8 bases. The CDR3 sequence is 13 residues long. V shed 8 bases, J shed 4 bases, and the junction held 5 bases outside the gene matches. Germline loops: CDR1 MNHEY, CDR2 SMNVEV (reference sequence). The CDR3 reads CASREGSADTQYF. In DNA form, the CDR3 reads TGTGCCAGCCGGGAGGGGAGCGCAGATACGCAGTATTTT.

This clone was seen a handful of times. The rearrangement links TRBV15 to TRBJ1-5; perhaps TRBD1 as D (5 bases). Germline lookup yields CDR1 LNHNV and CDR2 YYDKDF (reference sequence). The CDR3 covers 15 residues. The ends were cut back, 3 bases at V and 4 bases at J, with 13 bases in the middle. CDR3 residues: CATSSLGLGNQPQHF. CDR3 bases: TGTGCCACCAGCAGCCTGGGGCTAGGAAATCAGCCCCAGCATTTT.

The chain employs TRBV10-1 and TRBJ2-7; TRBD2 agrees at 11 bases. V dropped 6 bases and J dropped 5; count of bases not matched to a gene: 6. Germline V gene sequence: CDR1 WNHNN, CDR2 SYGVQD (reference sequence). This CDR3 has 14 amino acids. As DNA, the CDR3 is TGCGCCAGCAGGCCAACTAGCGGGAGTCACGAGCAGTACTTC. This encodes CASRPTSGSHEQYF.

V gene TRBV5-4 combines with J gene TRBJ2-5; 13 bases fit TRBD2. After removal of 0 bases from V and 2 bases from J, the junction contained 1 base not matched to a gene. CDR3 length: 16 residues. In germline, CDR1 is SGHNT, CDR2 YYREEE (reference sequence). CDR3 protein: CASSLGGLAGQETQYF. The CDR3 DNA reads TGTGCCAGCAGCTTGGGGGGACTAGCGGGACAAGAGACCCAGTACTTC.

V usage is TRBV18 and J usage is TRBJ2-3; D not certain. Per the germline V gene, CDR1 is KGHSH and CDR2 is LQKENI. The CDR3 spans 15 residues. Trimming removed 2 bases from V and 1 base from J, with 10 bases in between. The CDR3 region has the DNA TGTGCCAGCTCACCAACCATCCAGGGCACAGATACGCAGTATTTT. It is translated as CASSPTIQGTDTQYF.

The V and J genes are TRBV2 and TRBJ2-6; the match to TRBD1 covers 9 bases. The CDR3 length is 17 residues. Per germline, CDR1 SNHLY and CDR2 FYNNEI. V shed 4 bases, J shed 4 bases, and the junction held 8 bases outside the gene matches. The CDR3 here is CASSGGDRVSGANVLTF. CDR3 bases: TGTGCCAGCAGTGGTGGGGACAGGGTCTCGGGGGCCAACGTCCTGACTTTC.

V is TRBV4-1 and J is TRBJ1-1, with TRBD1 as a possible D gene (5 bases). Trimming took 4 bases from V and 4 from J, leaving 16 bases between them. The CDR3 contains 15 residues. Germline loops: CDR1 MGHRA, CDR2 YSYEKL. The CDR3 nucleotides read TGCGCCAGCAGCCCCCTGGAGGTGGGGGGCACTGAAGCTTTCTTT. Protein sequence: CASSPLEVGGTEAFF.

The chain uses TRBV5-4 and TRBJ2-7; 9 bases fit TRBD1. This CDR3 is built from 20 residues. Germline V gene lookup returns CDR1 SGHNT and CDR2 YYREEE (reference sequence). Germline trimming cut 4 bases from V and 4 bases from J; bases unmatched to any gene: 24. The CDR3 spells CASSTRRSHSPGQGSYEQYF. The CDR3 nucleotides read TGTGCCAGCAGCACTAGGAGGTCCCATAGCCCGGGACAGGGTTCTTACGAGCAGTACTTC. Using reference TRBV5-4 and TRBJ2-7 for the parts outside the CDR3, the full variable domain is ETGVTQSPTHLIKTRGQQVTLRCSSQSGHNTVSWYQQALGQGPQFIFQYYREEENGRGNFPPRFSGLQFPNYSSELNVNALELDDSALYLCASSTRRSHSPGQGSYEQYFGPGTRLTVT.

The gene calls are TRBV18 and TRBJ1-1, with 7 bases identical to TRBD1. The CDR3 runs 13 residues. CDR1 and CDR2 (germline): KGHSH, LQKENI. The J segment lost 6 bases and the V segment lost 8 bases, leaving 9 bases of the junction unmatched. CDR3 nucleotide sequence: TGTGCCAGCGCACTGACAGGGCCGGCTGAAGCTTTCTTT. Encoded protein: CASALTGPAEAFF.

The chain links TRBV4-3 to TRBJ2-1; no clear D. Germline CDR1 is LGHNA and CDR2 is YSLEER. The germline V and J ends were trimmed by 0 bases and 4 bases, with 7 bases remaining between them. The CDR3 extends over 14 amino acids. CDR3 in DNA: TGCGCCAGCAGCCAAGACACGGGTTACAATGAGCAGTTCTTC. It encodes CASSQDTGYNEQFF.

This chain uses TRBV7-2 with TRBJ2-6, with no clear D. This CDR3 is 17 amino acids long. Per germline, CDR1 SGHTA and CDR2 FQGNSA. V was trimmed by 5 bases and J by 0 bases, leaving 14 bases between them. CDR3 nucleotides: TGTGCCAGCAGCCCTTTCGGGTACAACTCTGGGGCCAACGTCCTGACTTTC. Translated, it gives CASSPFGYNSGANVLTF.

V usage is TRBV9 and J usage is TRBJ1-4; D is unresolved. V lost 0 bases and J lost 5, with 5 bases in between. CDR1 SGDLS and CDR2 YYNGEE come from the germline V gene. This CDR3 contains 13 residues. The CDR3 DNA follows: TGTGCCAGCAGCGTAGACGGGAATGAAAAACTGTTTTTT. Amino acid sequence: CASSVDGNEKLFF. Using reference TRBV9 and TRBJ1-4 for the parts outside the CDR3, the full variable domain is DSGVTQTPKHLITATGQRVTLRCSPRSGDLSVYWYQQSLDQGLQFLIQYYNGEERAKGNILERFSAQQFPDLHSELNLSSLELGDSALYFCASSVDGNEKLFFGSGTQLSVL.

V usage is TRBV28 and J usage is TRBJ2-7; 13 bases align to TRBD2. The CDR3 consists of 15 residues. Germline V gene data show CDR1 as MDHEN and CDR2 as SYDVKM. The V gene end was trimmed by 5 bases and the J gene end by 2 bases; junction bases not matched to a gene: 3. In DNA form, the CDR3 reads TGTGCCAGCAGTCCAGGGACTAGCGGGGCCTACGAGCAGTACTTC. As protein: CASSPGTSGAYEQYF.

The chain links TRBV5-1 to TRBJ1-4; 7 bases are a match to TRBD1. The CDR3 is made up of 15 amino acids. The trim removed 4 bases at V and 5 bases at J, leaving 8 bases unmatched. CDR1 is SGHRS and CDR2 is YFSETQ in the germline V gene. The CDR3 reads CASSGWTGPNEKLFF. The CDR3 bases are TGCGCCAGCAGCGGATGGACAGGTCCAAATGAAAAACTGTTTTTT.

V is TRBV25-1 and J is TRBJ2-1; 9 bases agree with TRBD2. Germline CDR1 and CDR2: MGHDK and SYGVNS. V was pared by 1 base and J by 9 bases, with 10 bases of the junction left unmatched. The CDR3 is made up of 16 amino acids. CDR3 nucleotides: TGTGCCAGCAGTGAATTCGGGCTAGCGGGATGGGGTGAGCAGTTCTTC. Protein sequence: CASSEFGLAGWGEQFF.

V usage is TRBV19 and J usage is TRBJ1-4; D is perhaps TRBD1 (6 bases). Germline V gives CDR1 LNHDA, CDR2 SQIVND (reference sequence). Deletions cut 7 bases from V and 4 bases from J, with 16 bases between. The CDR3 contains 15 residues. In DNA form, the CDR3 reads TGTGCCAGTAACCATGGGGGGCAGAATAATGAAAAACTGTTTTTT. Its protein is CASNHGGQNNEKLFF.

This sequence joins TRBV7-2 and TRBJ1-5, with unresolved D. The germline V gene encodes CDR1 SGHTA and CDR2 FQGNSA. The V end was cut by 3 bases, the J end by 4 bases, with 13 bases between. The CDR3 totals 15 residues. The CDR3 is CASSLVPLVNQPQHF. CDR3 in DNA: TGTGCCAGCAGCTTGGTACCCTTGGTTAATCAGCCCCAGCATTTT.

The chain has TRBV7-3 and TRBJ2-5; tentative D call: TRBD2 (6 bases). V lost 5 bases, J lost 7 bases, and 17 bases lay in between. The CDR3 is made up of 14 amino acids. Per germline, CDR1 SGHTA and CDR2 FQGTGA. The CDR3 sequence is CASSPIAVRGTQYF. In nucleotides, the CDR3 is TGTGCCAGCAGCCCTATAGCGGTCCGAGGGACCCAGTACTTC.

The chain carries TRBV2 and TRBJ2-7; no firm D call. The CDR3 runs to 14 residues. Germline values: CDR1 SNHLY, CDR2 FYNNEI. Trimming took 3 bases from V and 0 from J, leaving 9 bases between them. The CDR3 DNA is TGTGCCAGCAGTGATGTAAGGAGCTCCTACGAGCAGTACTTC. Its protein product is CASSDVRSSYEQYF.

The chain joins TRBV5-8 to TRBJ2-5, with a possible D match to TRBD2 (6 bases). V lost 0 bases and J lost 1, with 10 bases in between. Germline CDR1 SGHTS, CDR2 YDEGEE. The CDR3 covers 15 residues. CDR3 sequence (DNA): TGTGCCAGCAGCTTGGTGGAGCGGGCCCAAGAGACCCAGTACTTC. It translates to CASSLVERAQETQYF.

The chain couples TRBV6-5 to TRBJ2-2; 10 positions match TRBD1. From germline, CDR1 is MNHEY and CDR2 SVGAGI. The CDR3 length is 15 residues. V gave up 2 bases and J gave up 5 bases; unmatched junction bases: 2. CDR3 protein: CASSYRDRGTGELFF. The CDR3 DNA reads TGTGCCAGCAGTTACCGGGACAGGGGAACCGGGGAGCTGTTTTTT.

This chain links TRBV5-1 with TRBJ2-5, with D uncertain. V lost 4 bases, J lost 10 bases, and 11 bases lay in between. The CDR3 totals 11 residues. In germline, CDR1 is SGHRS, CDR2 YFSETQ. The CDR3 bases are TGCGCCAGCAGCGCTCAGGTGGACCAGTACTTC. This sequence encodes CASSAQVDQYF.

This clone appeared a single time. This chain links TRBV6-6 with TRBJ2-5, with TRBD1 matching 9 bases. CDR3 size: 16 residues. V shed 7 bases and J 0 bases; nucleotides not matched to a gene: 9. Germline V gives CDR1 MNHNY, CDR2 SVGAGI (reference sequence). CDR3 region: CASTRERTGDQETQYF. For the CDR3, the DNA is TGTGCCAGCACCCGCGAGCGGACAGGGGACCAAGAGACCCAGTACTTC.

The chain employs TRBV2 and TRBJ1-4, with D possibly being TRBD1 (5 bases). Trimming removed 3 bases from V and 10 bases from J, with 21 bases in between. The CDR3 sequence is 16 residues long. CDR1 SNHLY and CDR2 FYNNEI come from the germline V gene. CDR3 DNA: TGTGCCAGCAGTGATCCGTGGGGGAAGCATCGTGTAAAACTGTTTTTT. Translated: CASSDPWGKHRVKLFF.